What follows is one T cell receptor beta chain and its context. Antigen: not known. This sample is part of a study of cytomegalovirus exposure and HLA in healthy donors. General study results and limits: Segments of the TCR beta V type were, in most cases, productive about 87% or about 30% of the time in an earlier analysis. Within a later analysis, the majority of CMV-associated TCR beta chains appeared HLA-restricted.

The germline CDR1 and CDR2 sequences are SQVTM and ANQGSEA. The CDR3 consists of 14 residues. Trimming removed 4 bases from V and 5 bases from J, with 16 bases in between. PCR primers comprised 60 Vbeta and 13 Jbeta primers. Method: immunoSEQ multiplex PCR; TCRdb's copy keeps in-frame clones and lacks some. The sample has about 190,000 clones, over 70% seen once. The chain links TRBV29-1 to TRBJ2-3, with D perhaps TRBD2 (6 bases). What was sequenced was PBMCs. The source is a woman in her thirties in good health and CMV-seropositive. The CDR3 DNA reads TGCAGCGTTGCCCTTACTAGGGGAGGAGATACGCAGTATTTT. This gives the protein CSVALTRGGDTQYF.